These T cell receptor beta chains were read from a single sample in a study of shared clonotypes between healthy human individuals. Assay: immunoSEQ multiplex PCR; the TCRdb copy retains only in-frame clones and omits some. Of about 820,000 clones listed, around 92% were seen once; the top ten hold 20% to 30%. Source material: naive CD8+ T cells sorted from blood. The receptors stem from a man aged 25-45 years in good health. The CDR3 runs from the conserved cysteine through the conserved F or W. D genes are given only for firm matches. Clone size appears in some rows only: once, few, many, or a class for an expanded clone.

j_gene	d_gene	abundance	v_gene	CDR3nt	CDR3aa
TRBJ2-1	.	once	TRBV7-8	TGTGCCAGCAGCTTAGGTATGGGACTCCCCGGCCACAATAGTGAGCAGTTCTTC	CASSLGMGLPGHNSEQFF
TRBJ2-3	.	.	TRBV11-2	TGTGCCAGCAGCTTTAGGGGACGAAGCCGCACAGATACGCAGTATTTT	CASSFRGRSRTDTQYF
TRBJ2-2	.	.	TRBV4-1	TGCGCCAGCAGCCAAGTACAGAGGAACACCGGGGAGCTGTTTTTT	CASSQVQRNTGELFF
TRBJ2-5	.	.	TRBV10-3	TGTGCCATCAGCCTCAAACAGTTCACAGAGACCCAGTACTTC	CAISLKQFTETQYF
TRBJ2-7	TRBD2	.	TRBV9	TGTGCCAGCAGCGTAGAACTAGCGGATCCCTACGAGCAGTACTTC	CASSVELADPYEQYF
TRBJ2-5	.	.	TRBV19	TGTGCCAGTAGTATAGGTTCGGCTCTACAAGAGACCCAGTACTTC	CASSIGSALQETQYF
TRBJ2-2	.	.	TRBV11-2	TGTGCCAGCAGCTTAGTGGCCAACACCGGGGAGCTGTTTTTT	CASSLVANTGELFF
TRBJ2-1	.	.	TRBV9	TGTGCCAGCAGCCGTGGGACTGCAGAGCAGTTCTTC	CASSRGTAEQFF
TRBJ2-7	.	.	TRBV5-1	TGCGCCAGCAGCATGGGCACGGGACTGAACTCCTACGAGCAGTACTTC	CASSMGTGLNSYEQYF
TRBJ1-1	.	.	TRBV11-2	TGTGCCAGCAGCCGCGTACCGGGACATTACAAGCTGAACACTGAAGCTTTCTTT	CASSRVPGHYKLNTEAFF
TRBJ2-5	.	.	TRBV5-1	TGCGCCAGCAGCCAACAGGGTCCGGAGACCCAGTACTTC	CASSQQGPETQYF
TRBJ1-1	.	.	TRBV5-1	TGCGCCAGCAGCTTGGACTCAAGTGTGGGGATCACTGAAGCTTTCTTT	CASSLDSSVGITEAFF
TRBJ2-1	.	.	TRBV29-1	TGCAGCGTAAAACAGGGTTACGAGCAGTTCTTC	CSVKQGYEQFF
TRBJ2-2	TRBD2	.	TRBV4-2	TGTGCCAGCAGCCAAGATTTGACTAGCGGGAGGAAGGGAGGGGAGCTGTTTTTT	CASSQDLTSGRKGGELFF
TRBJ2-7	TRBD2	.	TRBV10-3	TGTGCCATCGGGGGGGAACGGGTTCCCTACGAGCAGTACTTC	CAIGGERVPYEQYF
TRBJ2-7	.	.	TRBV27	TGTGCCAGCAGCCCTACAGGGTACGAGCAGTACTTC	CASSPTGYEQYF
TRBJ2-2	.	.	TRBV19	TGTGCCAGTAGTATAGATCAGACCCGAACCGGGGAGCTGTTTTTT	CASSIDQTRTGELFF
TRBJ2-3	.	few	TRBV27	TGTGCCAGCAGTTTACAAGGAGATACGCAGTATTTT	CASSLQGDTQYF
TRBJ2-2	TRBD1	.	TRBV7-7	TGTGCCAGCAGCCTACAGGGGTTTAACACCGGGGAGCTGTTTTTT	CASSLQGFNTGELFF
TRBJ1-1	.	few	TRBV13	TGTGCCAGCAGCTGGGAGGGCACGGGTGAAGCTTTCTTT	CASSWEGTGEAFF
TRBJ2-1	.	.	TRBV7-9	TGTGCCAGCAGCCTCGCAAACAATGAGCAGTTCTTC	CASSLANNEQFF
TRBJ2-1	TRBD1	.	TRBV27	TGTGCTAGCCGGGACAGACCTTACAATGAGCAGTTCTTC	CASRDRPYNEQFF
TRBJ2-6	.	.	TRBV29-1	TGCAGCGTTGAGGCGGGGACCTCTGGGGCCAACGTCCTGACCTTC	CSVEAGTSGANVLTF
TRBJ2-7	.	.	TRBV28	TGTGCCAGCAGTTTGCCTGGGGACACCTACGAGCAGTACTTC	CASSLPGDTYEQYF
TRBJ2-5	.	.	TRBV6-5	TGTGCCAGCAGAGGACAAGAGACCCAGTACTTC	CASRGQETQYF
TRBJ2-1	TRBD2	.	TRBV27	TGTGCCAGCAGTTTATGGACTTCGGGACTAGCCGGCAATGAGCAGTTCTTC	CASSLWTSGLAGNEQFF
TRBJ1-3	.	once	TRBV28	TGTGCCAGCAGTTTAGGGGCCGGGCGCTCTGGAAACACCATATATTTT	CASSLGAGRSGNTIYF
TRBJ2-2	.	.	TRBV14	TGTGCCAGCAGCCAAGATTCGGCAGTTCCGACCGGGGAGCTGTTTTTT	CASSQDSAVPTGELFF
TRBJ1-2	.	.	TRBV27	TGTGCCAGCAGTTTAACCGATAACTATGGCTACACCTTC	CASSLTDNYGYTF
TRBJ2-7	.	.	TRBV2	TGTGCCAGCGGACGGCCTTCCTACGAGCAGTACTTC	CASGRPSYEQYF
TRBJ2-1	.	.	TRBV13	TGTGCCAGCAGCTTAGAAGGGCCCTTATACAATGAGCAGTTCTTC	CASSLEGPLYNEQFF
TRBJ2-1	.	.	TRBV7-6	TGTGCCAGCAGCTTAGTAGTGGAACCCCATGAGCAGTTCTTC	CASSLVVEPHEQFF
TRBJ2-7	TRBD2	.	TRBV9	TGTGCCAGCAGCGTAGGGGCTAGCGGGAGTTACGAGCAGTACTTC	CASSVGASGSYEQYF
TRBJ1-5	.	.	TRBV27	TGTGCCAGCAGTTCAGGTTTAGGGGGGTTTAATCAGCCCCAGCATTTT	CASSSGLGGFNQPQHF
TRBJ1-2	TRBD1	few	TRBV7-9	TGTGCCAGCAGCGGACAGGACTATGGCTACACCTTC	CASSGQDYGYTF
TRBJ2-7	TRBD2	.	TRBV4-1	TGCGCCAGCAGCCCCCGCGGGGGGAGCAGCTACGAGCAGTACTTC	CASSPRGGSSYEQYF
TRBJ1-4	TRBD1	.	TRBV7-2	TGTGCCAGCAGCTCTTACGACAGGGCAAATGAAAAACTGTTTTTT	CASSSYDRANEKLFF
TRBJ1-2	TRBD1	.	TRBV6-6	TGTGCCAGCAGGGGGACAGACTATGGCTACACCTTC	CASRGTDYGYTF
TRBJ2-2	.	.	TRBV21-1	TGTGCCACCGAGATCAGGGATGGCGGGGAGCTGTTTTTT	CATEIRDGGELFF
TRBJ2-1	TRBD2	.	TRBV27	TGTGCCAGCAGTCCGGGACTAGCGGGGGACTACAATGAGCAGTTCTTC	CASSPGLAGDYNEQFF
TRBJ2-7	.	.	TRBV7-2	TGTGCCAGCAGCTTCGCCTCGGGGGCTAGCGGACTGTACGAGCAGTACTTC	CASSFASGASGLYEQYF
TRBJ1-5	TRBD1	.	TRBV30	TGTGCCTGGAGTGTAGACAGGGGGCTCATTTTGTGTCAGCCCCAGCATTTT	CAWSVDRGLILCQPQHF
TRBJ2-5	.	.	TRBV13	TGTGCCAGCAGCTTTCCCGGAGGCCCCCCGGAGACCCAGTACTTC	CASSFPGGPPETQYF